This T cell receptor beta chain was retrieved from a study of T-cell memory formation after mild COVID-19 (dated by TCRdb to about 2021). About the full investigation: Most TCR sequence clusters were specific to one of the two donors. Longitudinal TCRalpha and TCRbeta repertoire sequencing tracked T-cell clones expanding and contracting after mild COVID-19 in two donors. Two young, previously healthy adult volunteers, one female and one male, were included in the cohort.

General findings and caveats noted by the study authors: Contracting CD4+ clones were found mainly in CM and EM memory subsets, while CD8+ clones were enriched in EMRA. Some responding clones were detected in pre-infection memory, which suggested that pre-existing cross-reactive memory T cells had joined the SARS-CoV-2 response. The study included only a couple of mild cases, and larger cohorts that include severe cases with pre-infection samples were judged to be necessary. SARS-CoV-2 specificity of the second-wave clones peaking on day 37 was not confirmed. Balanced CD4/CD8 phenotypes were observed for clones contracting from day 15 to 85, whereas a bias towards CD4+ was observed for a second wave of clones expanding from day 15 to 37.

The CDR3, from cysteine to phenylalanine, totals 12 residues. CDR3 DNA only is kept here, 36 bases in frame from base 1. CDR1 and CDR2, per the germline V gene (reference sequence), are SEHNR and FQNEAQ. The V end loses 7 bases and the J end loses 10 bases, and a stretch of 14 bases separates them. There are a few counts of this clonotype. This clone's antigen is unknown. Per-base qualities were not stored, and no clone one base away is much larger. The reads were generated on an Illumina NovaSeq 6000. Using 5'RACE with constant-segment primers, TCRalpha and TCRbeta cDNA libraries were constructed, with sample barcodes and unique molecular identifiers added in the process. RNA was extracted from every sample with Trizol reagent. Amplification of the libraries took two PCR steps, and the second step added a second sample barcode plus Illumina TruSeq adapters. Libraries were sequenced on an Illumina NovaSeq with 2 x 150 bp paired-end reads. Per the authors' processing: The reads were demultiplexed and collapsed into UMI-guided consensus sequences using migec v1.2.7. With mixcr v2.1.11, UMI consensuses were aligned to TRA and TRB V and J templates and assembled into clonotypes. Clonotypes were classified as expanded or contracted when called significant by both edgeR and NoisET, with noise models trained on biological replicates. For edgeR calls, a false discovery rate-adjusted p below 0.01 and a log2 fold-change threshold of 1 were applied. As an exploratory analysis of dynamics, max-normalized trajectories of the 1000 most abundant clonotypes were examined by PCA with hierarchical clustering. Separately sequenced CD4+ and CD8+ repertoires were used to assign a CD4 or CD8 phenotype to each responding clone. TCRdb reran the public reads through fastp at Q25 and MiXCR, keeping productive beta chains. Identical CDR3 protein sequences are pooled into one entry, listed with their most common genes and DNA. The V and J calls shown here were made by TCRdb, not taken from the authors' results. Within this sample are 280,000 or so distinct CDR3 sequences, with more than 15% of them counted one time only. The ten biggest clones cover under 30% of the sample.

Ficoll-Paque density gradient centrifugation was used to isolate PBMCs. The TCR comes from a man younger than 30 who had mild COVID-19 (a few samples of this study predate the infection). The sample titles of this study are shuffled in the database, so cell type and time point are left out; the donor was told from shared clones. Recombination joined TRBV7-9 with TRBJ2-1, with the D gene call left open. The sequenced material came from PBMCs or a T cell subset sorted from them (not recorded which). The CDR3 region reads CASTPGWVEQFF. The DNA sequence is TGTGCCAGCACCCCCGGCTGGGTCGAGCAGTTCTTC.